This T cell receptor (beta chain) was captured in a study of cytomegalovirus exposure and HLA in healthy donors. Background on the study: The 130 or so validation repertoires were reported in a later analysis to have been generated on the same platform as the approximately 700 first-cohort repertoires.

CDR1 is MNHNY, CDR2 SVGAGI, per germline (reference sequence). The CDR3 is made up of 14 amino acids. Trimming removed 10 bases from V and 3 bases from J, with 19 bases in between. Sequencing was performed with immunoSEQ multiplex PCR; in TCRdb, only in-frame clones are kept and a portion is missing. The sample contains about 110,000 clones, roughly 88% of which appear only once. General observations from the study: Under in vitro conditions, three CMV-associated chains were confirmed as specific for CMV antigens. Reportedly, cytomegalovirus status was diagnosed with high sensitivity and specificity. The study labeled 164 TCR beta chains cytomegalovirus-associated.

This clone showed up just once. What it binds is unknown. The chain joins TRBV6-6 to TRBJ2-7, with D perhaps TRBD2 (5 bases). Sequenced: PBMCs. The sequence derives from a woman younger than 30 in good health and CMV-seronegative. CDR3 sequence (DNA): TGTGCCACCGAAGCTAGGACTGGAAACTACGAGCAGTACTTC. It specifies CATEARTGNYEQYF.